This TCR beta chain stems from a study of cytomegalovirus exposure and HLA in healthy donors. About this clone: Antigen unknown.

Study results and limitations: In an earlier analysis, productive rearrangement rates for most beta V segments clustered near 90% or 30%. The likely explanation for a cluster of highly shared sequence variants was sequencing artifact.

Trimming cost V 6 bases and J 6 bases, with 14 bases left between them. Germline V CDR1 and CDR2: WSHSY, SAAADI. The CDR3 length is 14 residues. Amplification used 60 Vbeta primers and 13 Jbeta primers. Here immunoSEQ multiplex PCR was the method, and the copy in TCRdb shows in-frame clones only, minus some. The sample has tens of thousands of clones; 9.5% to 13% are singletons. V is TRBV10-2 and J is TRBJ1-4; a weak D match, TRBD1 (6 bases). The sequence came from a man aged 55 to 69 in good health and CMV-seropositive. The specimen was PBMCs. The CDR3 here is CASREQGPDEKLFF. In DNA, the CDR3 is TGCGCCAGCAGGGAGCAGGGGCCGGATGAAAAACTGTTTTTT.